One sample yielded the 20 T cell receptor beta chains listed below, sequenced in a study of identical twins. TCRdb reanalysed the 5' RACE reads using MiXCR and keeps one entry per CDR3 protein. The data contain 200,000 to 300,000 distinct CDR3 sequences, 8% to 11% of them singletons. Sequenced input: memory T cells sorted from blood. Source of these receptors: a man aged 45-60 years in good health.

This clonotype was seen a handful of times. V is TRBV6-5 and J is TRBJ1-1; 9 bases are a match to TRBD1. CDR1 and CDR2 from the germline V gene are MNHEY and SVGAGI. This CDR3 has 14 amino acids. V dropped 6 bases and J dropped 4; count of bases not matched to a gene: 6. As DNA, the CDR3 is TGTGCCAGCAGGTACAGGGGGCGACTCACTGAAGCTTTCTTT. Translating gives CASRYRGRLTEAFF.

This clonotype was counted at least ten times. This chain joins TRBV15 and TRBJ2-1; 14 nucleotides agree with TRBD2. Germline V lookup: CDR1 LNHNV, CDR2 YYDKDF (reference sequence). Trimming removed 1 base from V and 7 bases from J; junction bases left unmatched: 9. This CDR3 region has 18 residues. DNA of the CDR3: TGTGCCACCAGCAGAGTTCGCCGGGGACTAGCGGGAGAAAATGAGCAGTTCTTC. This gives the protein CATSRVRRGLAGENEQFF.

This clonotype has a handful of counts. This chain links TRBV27 with TRBJ1-5; D is undetermined. The CDR3 sequence is 18 residues long. V lost 5 bases to trimming and J lost 2 bases, with 22 bases between them. The V gene's germline CDR1 is MNHEY and CDR2 SMNVEV (reference sequence). The CDR3 spells CASSTRERFMTGNQPQHF. CDR3 DNA: TGTGCCAGCAGTACTAGGGAAAGATTCATGACGGGCAATCAGCCCCAGCATTTT.

This clonotype has just a few counts. V usage is TRBV20-1 and J usage is TRBJ2-5; the D is unclear. Trimming stripped 3 bases from V and 2 bases from J, with 7 bases between. Germline lookup yields CDR1 DFQATT and CDR2 SNEGSKA (reference sequence). The CDR3 spans 12 residues. The CDR3, as DNA: TGCAGTGCTAGGCTAATACAAGAGACCCAGTACTTC. Its translation is CSARLIQETQYF.

This clonotype was counted many times. The J gene is TRBJ2-7, the V gene TRBV7-2; perhaps TRBD2 as D (6 bases). V was trimmed by 1 base and J by 3 bases, leaving 13 bases between them. This CDR3 spans 15 amino acids. Looked up from germline, CDR1 is SGHTA and CDR2 is FQGNSA. This chain's CDR3 is CASSLVGGINYEQYF. The CDR3 DNA is TGTGCCAGCAGCTTAGTGGGGGGTATAAACTACGAGCAGTACTTC.

This clonotype has a count of ten or more. This chain connects TRBV20-1 to TRBJ1-1; D unresolved. This CDR3 is built from 13 residues. V lost 6 bases and J 0 bases, leaving 11 bases between the germline ends. Germline values: CDR1 DFQATT, CDR2 SNEGSKA (reference sequence). CDR3 bases: TGCAGTGCCCCTCTATCGGTGAACACTGAAGCTTTCTTT. Its protein is CSAPLSVNTEAFF.

Ten or more counts support this clonotype. V is TRBV7-2 and J is TRBJ2-6, with a weak D call TRBD1 (5 bases). The CDR3 has 15 amino acids. Germline CDR1 is SGHTA and CDR2 is FQGNSA. The V end lost 0 bases, the J end lost 6 bases, and 9 bases lay between the germline ends. Here the CDR3 reads CASSLAFGQANVLTF. As DNA, the CDR3 is TGTGCCAGCAGCTTAGCGTTCGGACAGGCCAACGTCCTGACTTTC.

At least ten counts were recorded for this clonotype. The chain recombines TRBV7-8 with TRBJ2-3; 9 bases fit TRBD2. Germline CDR1 reads SGHVS; CDR2 reads FQNEAQ. Trimming took 1 base from V and 4 from J; bases not matched to a gene: 9. CDR3 length: 17 residues. CDR3 coding DNA: TGTGCCAGCAGCTTAGGAATGTCCGGCGGGAGGGCAGATACGCAGTATTTT. It codes for CASSLGMSGGRADTQYF.

This rearrangement joins TRBV12-3 or TRBV12-4 to TRBJ1-2, with a tentative D call TRBD1 (5 bases). The CDR3 has 15 amino acids. V was trimmed by 5 bases and J by 8 bases, leaving 21 bases between them. Here the CDR3 reads CASSRPGPRSGGYTF. CDR3 DNA: TGTGCCAGCAGTCGCCCGGGGCCTCGGTCGGGGGGCTACACCTTC.

This rearrangement joins TRBV28 to TRBJ2-1; 11 bases match TRBD2. J was trimmed by 7 bases and V by 6 bases; bases with no gene match: 8. The CDR3 extends over 15 amino acids. Germline V gene data show CDR1 as MDHEN and CDR2 as SYDVKM. CDR3 region: CASRLLAGARNEQFF. The CDR3 DNA sequence: TGTGCCAGCAGGTTACTAGCGGGGGCGAGAAATGAGCAGTTCTTC.

The table lists this clonotype with a few counts. The V gene is TRBV25-1, the J gene TRBJ1-3; D call uncertain. Trimming left V 5 bases short and J 0 bases short, with 8 bases between. The CDR3 extends over 14 amino acids. Looked up from germline, CDR1 is MGHDK and CDR2 is SYGVNS. The CDR3 DNA is TGTGCCAGCAGTTCTCGGATCTCTGGAAACACCATATATTTT. Its translation is CASSSRISGNTIYF.

The chain employs TRBV27 and TRBJ2-3; D might be TRBD2 (5 bases). V was cut by 6 bases and J by 1 base, with 11 bases left in between. The CDR3 consists of 14 residues. Germline V lookup: CDR1 MNHEY, CDR2 SMNVEV (reference sequence). Written as DNA, the CDR3 is TGTGCCAGCAGCTTGAGGGAACGCACAGATACGCAGTATTTT. Its protein is CASSLRERTDTQYF.

This clonotype was counted ten times or more. This chain joins TRBV7-9 and TRBJ2-1; 9 positions agree with TRBD1. CDR1 is SEHNR, CDR2 FQNEAQ, per germline (reference sequence). V shed 5 bases, J shed 9 bases, and the junction held 14 bases outside the gene matches. The length of the CDR3 is 16 residues. The CDR3 DNA sequence: TGTGCCAGCAGCAATATTCCGGGACAGGGCAGGAGTGAGCAGTTCTTC. This translates into CASSNIPGQGRSEQFF.

This clonotype was seen a few times. In DNA, the CDR3 is TGCAGTGCTAGACCCCCCGGAGTAGCGGCTTACTACAATGAGCAGTTCTTC. Protein: CSARPPGVAAYYNEQFF. The chain recombines TRBV20-1 with TRBJ2-1; D is perhaps TRBD2 (6 bases). This CDR3 region has 17 residues. Germline CDR1 reads DFQATT; CDR2 reads SNEGSKA (reference sequence). V was clipped by 2 bases and J by 3 bases, with 20 bases between them.

This clonotype appeared many times. The chain employs TRBV24-1 and TRBJ2-2, with 10 bases identical to TRBD1. J lost 6 bases, V lost 4 bases, and 10 bases had no gene match. This CDR3 region has 17 residues. Germline V gene sequence: CDR1 KGHDR, CDR2 SFDVKD. The CDR3 protein is CATSDETGGIRSGELFF. The CDR3 nucleotides are TGTGCCACCAGTGACGAGACAGGGGGCATAAGGTCCGGGGAGCTGTTTTTT.

Written as DNA, the CDR3 is TGCAGTGCCCGACAAGGCCTAGCGGGAGCCGGGGAGCTGTTTTTT. It translates to CSARQGLAGAGELFF. The chain carries TRBV20-1 and TRBJ2-2; 10 nucleotides align to TRBD2. The V gene's germline CDR1 is DFQATT and CDR2 SNEGSKA (reference sequence). The V gene end was trimmed by 6 bases and the J gene end by 6 bases; junction bases not matched to a gene: 10. CDR3 size: 15 residues.

This chain joins TRBV9 and TRBJ1-4, with TRBD1 matching over 7 bases. After removal of 0 bases from V and 3 bases from J, the junction contained 5 bases not matched to a gene. This CDR3 has 16 amino acids. Per germline, CDR1 SGDLS and CDR2 YYNGEE. As DNA, the CDR3 is TGTGCCAGCAGCGTAGGGGACAGCACGGCTAATGAAAAACTGTTTTTT. This sequence encodes CASSVGDSTANEKLFF.

This clonotype was seen many times. The chain links TRBV12-3 or TRBV12-4 to TRBJ1-3; TRBD1 is a possible D gene (5 bases). The CDR3 length is 13 residues. The V and J ends lost 5 bases and 9 bases respectively, with 14 bases between them. In DNA form, the CDR3 reads TGTGCCAGCAGTGCCGGGACCCTTAGCACCATATATTTT. Amino acid sequence: CASSAGTLSTIYF.

There are a few counts of this clonotype. The chain employs TRBV6-2 or TRBV6-3 and TRBJ2-5, with TRBD2 identical over 11 bases. Germline V gene data show CDR1 as MNHEY and CDR2 as SVGEGT. J gave up 4 bases and V 9 bases, and 4 bases lay outside the gene matches. The CDR3 is made up of 13 amino acids. The CDR3 is CASSGGGTETQYF. The CDR3 DNA sequence: TGTGCCAGTAGCGGGGGGGGCACAGAGACCCAGTACTTC.

This clonotype was seen many times. The chain is built from TRBV5-1 and TRBJ1-4; D is ambiguous. CDR3 length equals 13 residues. The V gene's germline CDR1 is SGHRS and CDR2 YFSETQ. Trimming removed 0 bases at V and 8 bases at J, with 8 bases between. CDR3 in amino acids: CASSLGAREKLFF. The CDR3 nucleotides are TGCGCCAGCAGCTTGGGAGCGAGAGAAAAACTGTTTTTT. Drawing the rest from reference TRBV5-1 and TRBJ1-4, the complete variable domain is KAGVTQTPRYLIKTRGQQVTLSCSPISGHRSVSWYQQTPGQGLQFLFEYFSETQRNKGNFPGRFSGRQFSNSRSEMNVSTLELGDSALYLCASSLGAREKLFFGSGTQLSVL.